Below, one T cell receptor beta chain is given with its context. As yet, its antigen is unknown. Profiled with immunoSEQ multiplex PCR; TCRdb holds only in-frame clones, not every one. The top ten clones hold more than 20% of a sample with about 680,000 clones, about 91% of them seen once. These data are taken from a study of shared clonotypes between healthy human individuals. Study overall: Used for every donor were three CD4 naive, three CD4 memory, two CD8 naive and one CD8 memory plate. General study findings and limits: Depth was large, yet rarefaction showed that sorted-subset sequencing was incomplete. Only blood underwent sampling, and tissue repertoires likely differ.

CD45RO negativity and positive selection for CCR7 defined naive CD8 cells, a population that excluded terminally differentiated effector memory CD45RA+ cells. The TCR originated in a young man in good health. The sample taken for sequencing was naive CD8+ T cells sorted from blood.

CDR3 amino acids: CSVLKTGGTATNEKLFF. As DNA, the CDR3 is TGCAGCGTCCTAAAAACAGGGGGCACTGCAACTAATGAAAAACTGTTTTTT. V is TRBV29-1 and J is TRBJ1-4, with TRBD1 identical over 9 bases. CDR1 and CDR2 (germline): SQVTM, ANQGSEA. The CDR3 spans 17 residues. J was trimmed by 0 bases and V by 6 bases; bases with no gene match: 11.